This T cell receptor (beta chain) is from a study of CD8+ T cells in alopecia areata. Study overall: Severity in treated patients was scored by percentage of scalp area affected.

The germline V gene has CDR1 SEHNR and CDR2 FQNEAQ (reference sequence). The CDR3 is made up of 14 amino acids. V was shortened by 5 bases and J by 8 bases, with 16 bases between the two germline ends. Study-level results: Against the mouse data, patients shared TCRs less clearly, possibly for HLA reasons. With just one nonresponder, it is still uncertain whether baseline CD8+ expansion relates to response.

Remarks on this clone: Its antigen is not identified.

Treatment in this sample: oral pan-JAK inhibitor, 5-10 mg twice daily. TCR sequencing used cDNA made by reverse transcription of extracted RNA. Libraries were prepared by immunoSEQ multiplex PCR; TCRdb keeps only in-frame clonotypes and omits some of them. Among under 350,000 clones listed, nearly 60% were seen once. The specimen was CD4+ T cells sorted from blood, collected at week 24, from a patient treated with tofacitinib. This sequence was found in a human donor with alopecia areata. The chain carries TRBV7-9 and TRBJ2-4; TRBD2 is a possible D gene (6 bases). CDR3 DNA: TGTGCCAGCAGCCAGTCACTCTCGGGGGACATTCAGTACTTC. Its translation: CASSQSLSGDIQYF.